Listed below are T cell receptor beta chains from one sample, sequenced in a study of blood T cell repertoires in COVID-19. The protocol was immunoSEQ multiplex PCR, while the TCRdb copy is restricted to in-frame clones and leaves out a portion. The table lists 250,000 to 300,000 clones, around 80% of them singletons. The sequenced material came from peripheral blood. The receptors were sampled from a man at least 80 years old with acute or convalescent COVID-19. Each CDR3 is given with its conserved first and last residue. The D gene is left open where the match is weak. Rows give clone size only sometimes, using once, few, many, or a class for an expanded clone.

J,D,size,length,V,DNA,CDR3
TRBJ2-5,TRBD2,once,17,TRBV3-1/TRBV3-2,TGTGCCAGCAGCCCGCCAACCGGACTAGCGGGTTGGGAGACCCAGTACTTC,CASSPPTGLAGWETQYF
TRBJ2-5,TRBD1,NA,14,TRBV28,TGTGCCAGCAGCTTACAGGGGGGTCAAGAGACCCAGTACTTC,CASSLQGGQETQYF
TRBJ2-7,NA,NA,14,TRBV5-1,TGCGCCAGCAAAATTGGAACAGGGTCCTACGAGCAGTACTTC,CASKIGTGSYEQYF
TRBJ1-1,TRBD1,NA,15,TRBV5-1,TGCGCCAGCAGTCCCAGGGGGAACATGAACACTGAAGCTTTCTTT,CASSPRGNMNTEAFF
TRBJ2-7,TRBD2,NA,16,TRBV5-4,TGTGCCAGCAGCCCATCGACTAGCGGGGGTGCCTACGAGCAGTACTTC,CASSPSTSGGAYEQYF
TRBJ1-1,NA,NA,13,TRBV5-1,TGCGCCAGCAGTATTACGCTAAACACTGAAGCTTTCTTT,CASSITLNTEAFF
TRBJ2-1,TRBD1,NA,16,TRBV4-1,TGCGCCAGCAGCCAAGGGTGGGGACAGGGGGCAAATGAGCAGTTCTTC,CASSQGWGQGANEQFF
TRBJ2-1,TRBD2,once,14,TRBV6-5,TGTGCCAGCAGGACGGGGGGGCTAGGCAATGAGCAGTTCTTC,CASRTGGLGNEQFF
TRBJ1-2,TRBD1,NA,14,TRBV6-5,TGTGCCAGCACTCAGGGACAGGGAAACTATGGCTACACCTTC,CASTQGQGNYGYTF
TRBJ2-7,TRBD2,NA,15,TRBV6-1,TGTGCCAGCAGTGAAACACTTAGCGGGAGGGAGGGGCAGTACTTC,CASSETLSGREGQYF
TRBJ2-6,NA,NA,17,TRBV21-1,TGTGCCAGCAGCAAAAACACGGGACAGACTGGGGCCAACGTCCTGACTTTC,CASSKNTGQTGANVLTF
TRBJ2-7,NA,NA,13,TRBV12-3/TRBV12-4,TGTGCCAGCAGTCGACAGAGCTCCTACGAGCAGTACTTC,CASSRQSSYEQYF
TRBJ2-5,TRBD2,NA,14,TRBV2,TGTGCCAGCAGTGGACTAGCGGGGGGGGAGACCCAGTACTTC,CASSGLAGGETQYF
TRBJ1-2,NA,NA,16,TRBV24-1,TGTGCCACCAGGATCGGAAGCAGGATCCCTCTATATGGCTACACCTTC,CATRIGSRIPLYGYTF
TRBJ2-1,TRBD2,NA,14,TRBV6-5,TGTGCCAGCAGACTAGCGGCCTCCTACAATGAGCAGTTCTTC,CASRLAASYNEQFF
TRBJ2-7,TRBD2,NA,17,TRBV5-1,TGCGCCAGCAGAAGGACCGGGACTAGCGGGGGAATATACGAGCAGTACTTC,CASRRTGTSGGIYEQYF
TRBJ1-2,TRBD1,NA,16,TRBV28,TGTGCCAGCGCTGACAGGGATTTGTCCCGTTTCTATGGCTACACCTTC,CASADRDLSRFYGYTF
TRBJ1-3,NA,NA,18,TRBV3-1/TRBV3-2,TGTGCCAGCAGCCAAGATCCCACGGCGGCGAACTCTGGAAACACCATATATTTT,CASSQDPTAANSGNTIYF
TRBJ2-7,TRBD1,once,13,TRBV3-1/TRBV3-2,TGTGCCAGCAGAAAGGGACAGGCCAGCGAGCAGTACTTC,CASRKGQASEQYF
TRBJ1-5,NA,NA,15,TRBV5-6,TGTGCCAGCAGCTTGATGACGGGGAGCAATCAGCCCCAGCATTTT,CASSLMTGSNQPQHF
TRBJ1-3,NA,few,17,TRBV28,TGTGCCACCGACGACCTACGGGGAAGGAGTTCTGGAAACACCATATATTTT,CATDDLRGRSSGNTIYF
TRBJ1-2,NA,NA,15,TRBV27,TGTGCCAGCAGTTTAATGCAGGGAAGTGACTATGGCTACACCTTC,CASSLMQGSDYGYTF
TRBJ2-7,TRBD1,NA,15,TRBV25-1,TGTGCCAGCAGTGAAAGTGGGACAGGGTACTACGAGCAGTACTTC,CASSESGTGYYEQYF
TRBJ2-1,NA,NA,16,TRBV5-1,TGCGCCAGCAGCTTGAGTGGCGGGGCATCCTACAATGAGCAGTTCTTC,CASSLSGGASYNEQFF
TRBJ2-2,TRBD1,NA,15,TRBV6-5,TGTGCCAGCAGCCCGGACAGGGCCGGTACCGGGGAGCTGTTTTTT,CASSPDRAGTGELFF
TRBJ1-5,NA,NA,12,TRBV2,TGTGCCAGCAGTGGAGATGAACAGCCCCAGCATTTT,CASSGDEQPQHF
TRBJ1-1,NA,NA,14,TRBV19,TGTGCCAGTATCCCCCGGCGGGGTGATACTGAAGCTTTCTTT,CASIPRRGDTEAFF
TRBJ2-2,NA,NA,13,TRBV10-1,TGCGCCAGCAGTGAGTCTGCCTACGAGAAGCTGTTTTTT,CASSESAYEKLFF
TRBJ2-5,TRBD1,NA,15,TRBV27,TGTGCCAGCAGTATTCGGGGACAGGGGAGCGAGACCCAGTACTTC,CASSIRGQGSETQYF
TRBJ2-2,NA,NA,15,TRBV14,TGTGCCAGCAGCCAAGCGGTGCGGATCACCGGGGAGCTGTTTTTT,CASSQAVRITGELFF
TRBJ2-3,NA,NA,16,TRBV7-8,TGTGCCAGCAGCTTAGTGTCGTACAGGGCGACAGATACGCAGTATTTT,CASSLVSYRATDTQYF
TRBJ2-2,NA,NA,17,TRBV3-1/TRBV3-2,TGTGCCAGCAGCCAATCTAGCCGGGTTGGAGGGACCGGGGAGCTGTTTTTT,CASSQSSRVGGTGELFF
TRBJ2-5,NA,NA,14,TRBV12-5,TGTGCTAGTGGTGCTGACGGGATACAAGAGACCCAGTACTTC,CASGADGIQETQYF
TRBJ2-1,TRBD1,NA,16,TRBV27,TGTGCCAGCAGTTTTCGGACAGGGAAAGGCTACAATGAGCAGTTCTTC,CASSFRTGKGYNEQFF
TRBJ1-2,TRBD1,NA,16,TRBV5-6,TGTGCCAGCAGCCCGACAGGGGTGGGGTTTGACTATGGCTACACCTTC,CASSPTGVGFDYGYTF
TRBJ1-3,NA,few,14,TRBV10-3,TGTGCCATCAAGGGTCAGGGGTCCGGAAACACCATATATTTT,CAIKGQGSGNTIYF
TRBJ1-3,TRBD1,once,19,TRBV5-1,TGCGCCAGCAGTCGTACCGGGACAGGGGGCTCTGGGCTAGGAAACACCATATATTTT,CASSRTGTGGSGLGNTIYF